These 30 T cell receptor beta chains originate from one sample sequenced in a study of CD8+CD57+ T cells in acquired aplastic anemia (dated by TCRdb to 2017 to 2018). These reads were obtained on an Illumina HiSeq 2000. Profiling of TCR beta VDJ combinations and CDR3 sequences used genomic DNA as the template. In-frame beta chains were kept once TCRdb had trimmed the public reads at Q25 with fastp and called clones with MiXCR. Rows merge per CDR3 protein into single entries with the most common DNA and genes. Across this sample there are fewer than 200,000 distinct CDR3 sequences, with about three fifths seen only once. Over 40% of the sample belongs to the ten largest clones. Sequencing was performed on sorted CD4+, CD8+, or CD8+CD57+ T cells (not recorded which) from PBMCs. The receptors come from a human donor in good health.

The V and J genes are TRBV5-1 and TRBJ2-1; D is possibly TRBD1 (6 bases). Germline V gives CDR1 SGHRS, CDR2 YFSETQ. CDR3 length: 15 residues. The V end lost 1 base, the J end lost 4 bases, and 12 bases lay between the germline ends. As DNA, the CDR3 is TGCGCCAGCAGCTTGCAGGGTAGGGGGTACAATGAGCAGTTCTTC. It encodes CASSLQGRGYNEQFF.

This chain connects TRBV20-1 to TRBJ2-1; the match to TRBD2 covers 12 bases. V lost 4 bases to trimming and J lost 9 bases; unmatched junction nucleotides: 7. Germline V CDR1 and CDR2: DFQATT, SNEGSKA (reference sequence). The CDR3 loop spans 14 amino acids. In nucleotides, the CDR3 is TGCAGTGCTAAAGGACTAGCGGGAAGAATTGAGCAGTTCTTC. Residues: CSAKGLAGRIEQFF.

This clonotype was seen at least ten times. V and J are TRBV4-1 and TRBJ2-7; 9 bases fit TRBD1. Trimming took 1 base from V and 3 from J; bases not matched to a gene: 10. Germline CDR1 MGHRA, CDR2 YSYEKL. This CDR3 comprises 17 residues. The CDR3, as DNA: TGCGCCAGCAGCCAAGGGTGGGGGGACAGGGCGATCTACGAGCAGTACTTC. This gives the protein CASSQGWGDRAIYEQYF.

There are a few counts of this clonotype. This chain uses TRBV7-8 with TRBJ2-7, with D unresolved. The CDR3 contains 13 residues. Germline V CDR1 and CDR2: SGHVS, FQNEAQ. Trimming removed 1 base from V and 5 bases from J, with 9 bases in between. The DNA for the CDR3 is TGTGCCAGCAGCTTAGTAGGGCTGGACGAGCAGTACTTC. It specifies CASSLVGLDEQYF.

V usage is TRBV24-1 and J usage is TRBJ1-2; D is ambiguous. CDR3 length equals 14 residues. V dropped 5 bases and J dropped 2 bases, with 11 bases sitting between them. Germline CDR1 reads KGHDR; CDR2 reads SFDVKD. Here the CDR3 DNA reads TGTGCCACCAGTGCCTCAGGCGGCAACTATGGCTACACCTTC. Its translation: CATSASGGNYGYTF.

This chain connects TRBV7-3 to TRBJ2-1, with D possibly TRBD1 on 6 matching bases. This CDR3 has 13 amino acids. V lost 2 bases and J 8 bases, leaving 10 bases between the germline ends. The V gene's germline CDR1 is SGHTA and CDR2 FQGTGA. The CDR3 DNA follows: TGTGCCAGCAGCTTACATGGGGGCTATGAGCAGTTCTTC. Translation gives CASSLHGGYEQFF.

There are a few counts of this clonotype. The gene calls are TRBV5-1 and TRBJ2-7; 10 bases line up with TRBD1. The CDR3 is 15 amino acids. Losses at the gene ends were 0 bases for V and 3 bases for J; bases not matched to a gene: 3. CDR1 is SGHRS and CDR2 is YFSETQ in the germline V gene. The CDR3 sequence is CASSLGQGAYYEQYF. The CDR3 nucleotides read TGCGCCAGCAGCTTGGGACAGGGGGCATACTACGAGCAGTACTTC.

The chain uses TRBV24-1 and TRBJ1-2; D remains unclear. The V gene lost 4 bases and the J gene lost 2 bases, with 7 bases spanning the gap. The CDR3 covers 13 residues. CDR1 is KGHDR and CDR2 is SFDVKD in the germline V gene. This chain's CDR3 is CATSEDGNYGYTF. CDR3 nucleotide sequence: TGTGCCACCAGTGAGGACGGAAACTATGGCTACACCTTC.

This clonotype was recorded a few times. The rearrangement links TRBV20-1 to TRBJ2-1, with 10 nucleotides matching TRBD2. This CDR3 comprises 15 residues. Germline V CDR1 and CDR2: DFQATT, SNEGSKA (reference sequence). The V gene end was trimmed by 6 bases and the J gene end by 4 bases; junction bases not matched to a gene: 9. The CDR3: CSAIGGTSVYNEQFF. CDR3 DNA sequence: TGCAGTGCCATCGGCGGGACTAGCGTTTACAATGAGCAGTTCTTC.

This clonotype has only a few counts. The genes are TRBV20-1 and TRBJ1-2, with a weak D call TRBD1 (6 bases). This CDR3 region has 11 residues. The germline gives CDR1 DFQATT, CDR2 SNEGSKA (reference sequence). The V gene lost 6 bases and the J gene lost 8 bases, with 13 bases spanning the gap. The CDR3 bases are TGCAGTGCAACGTGGGGGGCCGGCTACACCTTC. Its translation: CSATWGAGYTF.

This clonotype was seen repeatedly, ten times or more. The CDR3 region has the DNA TGCGCCAGCAGCCAAGCTAGCGGCTACGAGCAGTACTTC. This translates into CASSQASGYEQYF. The chain carries TRBV4-1 and TRBJ2-7; 7 bases agree with TRBD2. V was pared by 1 base and J by 3 bases, with 0 bases of the junction left unmatched. In germline, CDR1 is MGHRA, CDR2 YSYEKL. This CDR3 has 13 amino acids.

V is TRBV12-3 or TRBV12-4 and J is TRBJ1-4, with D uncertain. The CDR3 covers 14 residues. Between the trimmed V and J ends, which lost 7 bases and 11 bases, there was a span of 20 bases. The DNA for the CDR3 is TGTGCCAGCAAAGGGTCACCCGGGGATGGGAAACTGTTTTTT. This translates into CASKGSPGDGKLFF.

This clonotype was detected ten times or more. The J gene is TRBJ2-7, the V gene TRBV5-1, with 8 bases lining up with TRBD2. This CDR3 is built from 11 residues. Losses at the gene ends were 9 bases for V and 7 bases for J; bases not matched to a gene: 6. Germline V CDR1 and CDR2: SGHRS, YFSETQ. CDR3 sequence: CAKPGGGEQYF. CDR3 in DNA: TGCGCCAAACCCGGGGGGGGGGAGCAGTACTTC. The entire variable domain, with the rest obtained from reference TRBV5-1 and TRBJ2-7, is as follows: KAGVTQTPRYLIKTRGQQVTLSCSPISGHRSVSWYQQTPGQGLQFLFEYFSETQRNKGNFPGRFSGRQFSNSRSEMNVSTLELGDSALYLCAKPGGGEQYFGPGTRLTVT.

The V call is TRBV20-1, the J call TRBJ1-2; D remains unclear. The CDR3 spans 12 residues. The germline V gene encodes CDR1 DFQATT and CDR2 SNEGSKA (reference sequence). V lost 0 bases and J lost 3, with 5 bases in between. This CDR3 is CSARDHDYGYTF. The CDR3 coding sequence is TGCAGTGCTAGAGATCATGACTATGGCTACACCTTC.

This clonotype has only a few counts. The CDR3 DNA follows: TGTGCCAGCAGTACCCTGCCGACAGGGGGCAGGAACACCGGGGAGCTGTTTTTT. Its translation is CASSTLPTGGRNTGELFF. The rearrangement uses TRBV6-6 and TRBJ2-2; 10 bases are shared with TRBD1. Germline CDR1 reads MNHNY; CDR2 reads SVGAGI (reference sequence). Losses at the gene ends were 5 bases for V and 1 base for J; bases not matched to a gene: 10. The CDR3 consists of 18 residues.

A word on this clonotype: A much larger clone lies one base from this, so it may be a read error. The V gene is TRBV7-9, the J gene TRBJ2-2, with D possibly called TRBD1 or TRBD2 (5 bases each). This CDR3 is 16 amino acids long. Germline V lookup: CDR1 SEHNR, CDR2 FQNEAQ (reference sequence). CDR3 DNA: TGTGCCAGCAGCTCCACAGACAGCATATACACCGGGGAGCTGCTTTTT. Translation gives CASSSTDSIYTGELLF.

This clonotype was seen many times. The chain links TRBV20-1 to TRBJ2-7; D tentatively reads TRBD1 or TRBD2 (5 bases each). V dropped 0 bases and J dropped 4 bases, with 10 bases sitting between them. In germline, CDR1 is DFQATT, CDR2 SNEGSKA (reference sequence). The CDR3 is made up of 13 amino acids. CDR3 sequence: CSARDVEGYEQYF. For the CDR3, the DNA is TGCAGTGCTAGAGATGTCGAGGGGTACGAGCAGTACTTC.

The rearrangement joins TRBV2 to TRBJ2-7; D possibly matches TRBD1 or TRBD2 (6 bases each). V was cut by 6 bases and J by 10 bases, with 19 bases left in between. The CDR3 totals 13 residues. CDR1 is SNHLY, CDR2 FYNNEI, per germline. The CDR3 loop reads CASSRPGAYGQYF. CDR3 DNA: TGTGCCAGCAGCCGACCGGGGGCCTACGGACAGTACTTC.

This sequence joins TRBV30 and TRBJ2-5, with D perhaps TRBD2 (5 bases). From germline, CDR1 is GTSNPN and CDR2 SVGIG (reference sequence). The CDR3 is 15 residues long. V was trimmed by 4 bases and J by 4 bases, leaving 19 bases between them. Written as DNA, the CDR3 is TGTGCCTGGATGAATAGCCTTAGTGGACTAGAGACCCAGTACTTC. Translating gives CAWMNSLSGLETQYF.

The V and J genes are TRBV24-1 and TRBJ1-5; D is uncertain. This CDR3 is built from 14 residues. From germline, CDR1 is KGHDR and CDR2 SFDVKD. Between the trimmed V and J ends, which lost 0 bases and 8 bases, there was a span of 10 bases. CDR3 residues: CATSDLPKVKPQHF. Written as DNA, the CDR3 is TGTGCCACCAGTGATTTGCCCAAGGTCAAGCCCCAGCATTTT.

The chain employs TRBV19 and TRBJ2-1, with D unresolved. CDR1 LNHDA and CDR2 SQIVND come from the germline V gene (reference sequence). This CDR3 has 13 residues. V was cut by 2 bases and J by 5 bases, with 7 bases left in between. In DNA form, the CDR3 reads TGTGCCAGTAGTATAAGCTACAACAATGAGCAGTTCTTC. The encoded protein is CASSISYNNEQFF.

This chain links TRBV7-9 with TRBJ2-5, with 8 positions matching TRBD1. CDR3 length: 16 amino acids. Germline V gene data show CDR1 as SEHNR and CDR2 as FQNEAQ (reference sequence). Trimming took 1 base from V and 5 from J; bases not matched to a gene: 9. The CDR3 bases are TGTGCCAGCAGCTTAGTCTCCCCAGGGGGCCGGGAGACCCAGTACTTC. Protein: CASSLVSPGGRETQYF.

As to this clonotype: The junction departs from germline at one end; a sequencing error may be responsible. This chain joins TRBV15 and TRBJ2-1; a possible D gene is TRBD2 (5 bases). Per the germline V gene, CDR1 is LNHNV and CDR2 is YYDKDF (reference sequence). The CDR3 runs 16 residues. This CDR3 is CATDSRRSSFLDEQSF. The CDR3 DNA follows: TGTGCCACTGATAGCAGGAGGAGTTCTTTTCTCGATGAGCAGTCCTTC.

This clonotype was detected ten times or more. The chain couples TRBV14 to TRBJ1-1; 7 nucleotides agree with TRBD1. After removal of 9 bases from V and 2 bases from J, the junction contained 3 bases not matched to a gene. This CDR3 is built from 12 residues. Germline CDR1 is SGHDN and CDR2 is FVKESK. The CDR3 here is CARTGTNTEAFF. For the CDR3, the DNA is TGTGCCAGGACAGGGACTAACACTGAAGCTTTCTTT.

The chain's CDR3 is CASSLGDWYQETQYF. The CDR3, as DNA: TGTGCCAGCAGCTTGGGGGACTGGTACCAAGAGACCCAGTACTTC. The chain combines TRBV7-8 with TRBJ2-5, with D possibly being TRBD2 (6 bases). V lost 3 bases and J lost 0, with 11 bases in between. In germline, CDR1 is SGHVS, CDR2 FQNEAQ. This CDR3 is 15 amino acids long.

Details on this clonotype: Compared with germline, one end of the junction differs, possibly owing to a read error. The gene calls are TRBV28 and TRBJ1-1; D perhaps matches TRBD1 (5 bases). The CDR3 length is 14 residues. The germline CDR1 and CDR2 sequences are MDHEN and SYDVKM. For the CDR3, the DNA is TGTGTCAGCAGTTTACTGGACATTAACACTGAAGCTTTCTTT. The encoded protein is CVSSLLDINTEAFF.

This chain's CDR3 is CSAPDSIYGYTF. In DNA form, the CDR3 reads TGCAGTGCCCCTGACAGTATCTATGGCTACACCTTC. V gene TRBV20-1 combines with J gene TRBJ1-2; weak D call: TRBD1 (5 bases). Germline CDR1 and CDR2: DFQATT and SNEGSKA (reference sequence). The CDR3 covers 12 residues. V dropped 6 bases and J dropped 4 bases, with 12 bases sitting between them.

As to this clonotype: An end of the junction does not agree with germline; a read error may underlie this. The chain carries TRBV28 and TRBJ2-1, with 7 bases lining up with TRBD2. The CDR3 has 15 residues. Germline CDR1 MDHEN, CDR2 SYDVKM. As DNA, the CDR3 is TGTGCCAGCACCCTCTTCTCAGCGGGATACAGTGAGCAGTTCTTC. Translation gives CASTLFSAGYSEQFF.

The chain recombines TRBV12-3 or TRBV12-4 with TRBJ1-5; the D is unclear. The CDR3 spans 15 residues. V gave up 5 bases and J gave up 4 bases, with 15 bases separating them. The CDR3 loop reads CASSPHGRKNQPQHF. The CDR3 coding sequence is TGTGCCAGCAGTCCCCATGGACGGAAAAATCAGCCCCAGCATTTT.

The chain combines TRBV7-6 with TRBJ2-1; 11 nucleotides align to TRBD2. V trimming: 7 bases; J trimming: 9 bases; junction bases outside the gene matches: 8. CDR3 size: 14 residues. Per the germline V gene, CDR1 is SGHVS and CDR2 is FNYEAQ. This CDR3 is CASTSPGLAAEQFF. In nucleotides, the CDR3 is TGTGCCAGCACCTCTCCGGGACTAGCGGCTGAGCAGTTCTTC.